The rows below give T cell receptor beta chains drawn from one sample of a study of blood T cell repertoires in COVID-19. Measured with immunoSEQ multiplex PCR; TCRdb has only the in-frame clones, and not every one. The data contain about 260,000 clones, around 86% of them singletons. Sequenced sample: peripheral blood. These receptors all stem from a woman between 40 and 55 years old who had recovered from COVID-19. The CDR3 runs from the conserved cysteine through the conserved F or W. The D gene is left open where the match is weak. The size entry is marked missing in some rows and otherwise reads once, few, many or a size class.

J gene: TRBJ2-1
clone size: NA
V gene: TRBV5-1
D gene: NA
CDR3 protein: CASRLDSPIYNEQFF
CDR3 DNA: TGCGCCAGCAGGCTGGACAGTCCAATTTACAATGAGCAGTTCTTC

J gene: TRBJ1-4
clone size: NA
V gene: TRBV15
D gene: TRBD1
CDR3 protein: CATSRDRAGLFF
CDR3 DNA: TGTGCCACCAGCAGGGACAGGGCGGGACTGTTTTTT

J gene: TRBJ1-2
clone size: NA
V gene: TRBV10-3
D gene: NA
CDR3 protein: CAISEFPGPGYGYTF
CDR3 DNA: TGTGCCATCAGTGAGTTCCCAGGCCCGGGGTATGGCTACACCTTC

J gene: TRBJ1-2
clone size: NA
V gene: TRBV3-1/TRBV3-2
D gene: NA
CDR3 protein: CASTLLGAHYGYTF
CDR3 DNA: TGTGCCAGCACCCTGCTGGGGGCACACTATGGCTACACCTTC

J gene: TRBJ1-5
clone size: few
V gene: TRBV3-1/TRBV3-2
D gene: NA
CDR3 protein: CASSQGGRDNQPQHF
CDR3 DNA: TGTGCCAGCAGCCAAGGTGGCCGGGACAATCAGCCCCAGCATTTT

J gene: TRBJ2-5
clone size: NA
V gene: TRBV5-1
D gene: NA
CDR3 protein: CASSLFPGAGETQYF
CDR3 DNA: TGCGCCAGCAGCTTGTTCCCAGGGGCGGGAGAGACCCAGTACTTC

J gene: TRBJ2-3
clone size: NA
V gene: TRBV6-5
D gene: NA
CDR3 protein: CASSSLLSGTQYF
CDR3 DNA: TGTGCCAGCAGTTCCCTTTTAAGCGGTACGCAGTATTTT

J gene: TRBJ1-3
clone size: NA
V gene: TRBV5-1
D gene: NA
CDR3 protein: CASSLDSSGNTIYF
CDR3 DNA: TGCGCCAGCAGCTTGGACAGCTCTGGAAACACCATATATTTT

J gene: TRBJ2-7
clone size: NA
V gene: TRBV7-6
D gene: NA
CDR3 protein: CASSLVAGSGYEQYF
CDR3 DNA: TGTGCCAGCAGCTTAGTTGCGGGTTCCGGCTACGAGCAGTACTTC

J gene: TRBJ2-3
clone size: NA
V gene: TRBV3-1/TRBV3-2
D gene: NA
CDR3 protein: CASSLYLDTQYF
CDR3 DNA: TGTGCCAGCAGCCTTTACTTAGATACGCAGTATTTT

J gene: TRBJ2-7
clone size: NA
V gene: TRBV27
D gene: TRBD1
CDR3 protein: CASSHPPGTGVYEQYF
CDR3 DNA: TGTGCCAGCAGTCACCCACCCGGGACAGGGGTCTACGAGCAGTACTTC

J gene: TRBJ1-4
clone size: NA
V gene: TRBV7-9
D gene: NA
CDR3 protein: CASSTRGEKLFF
CDR3 DNA: TGTGCCAGCAGCACCAGGGGTGAAAAACTGTTTTTT

J gene: TRBJ1-1
clone size: once
V gene: TRBV3-1/TRBV3-2
D gene: NA
CDR3 protein: CASSQELGQLEAFF
CDR3 DNA: TGTGCCAGCAGCCAAGAACTGGGACAATTAGAAGCTTTCTTT

J gene: TRBJ2-3
clone size: NA
V gene: TRBV5-1
D gene: TRBD1
CDR3 protein: CASSLQTGLTDTQYF
CDR3 DNA: TGCGCCAGCAGCCTCCAGACAGGGCTGACAGATACGCAGTATTTT

J gene: TRBJ2-3
clone size: NA
V gene: TRBV5-1
D gene: TRBD2
CDR3 protein: CASSQRGAPTDTQYF
CDR3 DNA: TGCGCCAGCTCCCAGCGGGGGGCCCCCACAGATACGCAGTATTTT

J gene: TRBJ1-4
clone size: NA
V gene: TRBV27
D gene: NA
CDR3 protein: CASSLSRGAGTNEKLFF
CDR3 DNA: TGTGCCAGCAGTTTATCACGGGGGGCTGGGACTAATGAAAAACTGTTTTTT

J gene: TRBJ2-5
clone size: NA
V gene: TRBV7-2
D gene: NA
CDR3 protein: CASPRGKAETQYF
CDR3 DNA: TGTGCCAGCCCCAGGGGCAAGGCAGAGACCCAGTACTTC

J gene: TRBJ1-2
clone size: NA
V gene: TRBV3-1/TRBV3-2
D gene: TRBD1
CDR3 protein: CASSQELPTGRILNYGYTF
CDR3 DNA: TGTGCCAGCAGCCAAGAGCTCCCGACAGGGCGGATACTAAACTATGGCTACACCTTC

J gene: TRBJ2-7
clone size: NA
V gene: TRBV7-9
D gene: NA
CDR3 protein: CASSLPMGGEQYF
CDR3 DNA: TGTGCCAGCAGCTTACCAATGGGGGGCGAGCAGTACTTC

J gene: TRBJ2-1
clone size: once
V gene: TRBV9
D gene: TRBD2
CDR3 protein: CASSAAGWEQFF
CDR3 DNA: TGTGCCAGCAGCGCAGCGGGGTGGGAGCAGTTCTTC

J gene: TRBJ1-5
clone size: NA
V gene: TRBV7-9
D gene: NA
CDR3 protein: CASGNTGPHNQPQHF
CDR3 DNA: TGTGCCAGCGGGAACACAGGGCCCCACAATCAGCCCCAGCATTTT

J gene: TRBJ2-3
clone size: few
V gene: TRBV6-2/TRBV6-3
D gene: TRBD2
CDR3 protein: CASSYYRGGTDTQYF
CDR3 DNA: TGTGCCAGCAGTTACTATCGGGGGGGGACAGATACGCAGTATTTT

J gene: TRBJ2-5
clone size: NA
V gene: TRBV14
D gene: NA
CDR3 protein: CASSQQGTETQYF
CDR3 DNA: TGTGCCAGCAGCCAACAGGGGACAGAGACCCAGTACTTC

J gene: TRBJ1-5
clone size: once
V gene: TRBV6-1
D gene: TRBD1
CDR3 protein: CASSAGTGGYSNQPQHF
CDR3 DNA: TGTGCCAGCAGTGCGGGTACAGGGGGCTATAGCAATCAGCCCCAGCATTTT

J gene: TRBJ2-3
clone size: NA
V gene: TRBV29-1
D gene: NA
CDR3 protein: CSVEASGDTQYF
CDR3 DNA: TGCAGCGTTGAAGCCTCGGGTGATACGCAGTATTTT

J gene: TRBJ1-4
clone size: NA
V gene: TRBV5-6
D gene: NA
CDR3 protein: CASSHPGATNEKLFF
CDR3 DNA: TGTGCCAGCAGCCACCCAGGTGCAACTAATGAAAAACTGTTTTTT

J gene: TRBJ1-1
clone size: NA
V gene: TRBV30
D gene: TRBD1
CDR3 protein: CASDRAATEAFF
CDR3 DNA: TGTGCCTCGGACAGGGCGGCCACTGAAGCTTTCTTT

J gene: TRBJ2-5
clone size: NA
V gene: TRBV5-8
D gene: NA
CDR3 protein: CASSPGLTAEIETQYF
CDR3 DNA: TGTGCCAGCAGCCCTGGCCTGACAGCTGAAATAGAGACCCAGTACTTC

J gene: TRBJ2-7
clone size: NA
V gene: TRBV10-3
D gene: TRBD1
CDR3 protein: CAISGQGPYEQYF
CDR3 DNA: TGTGCCATCAGTGGACAGGGTCCCTACGAGCAGTACTTC

J gene: TRBJ2-5
clone size: NA
V gene: TRBV9
D gene: TRBD2
CDR3 protein: CASSVELGLAAQETQYF
CDR3 DNA: TGTGCCAGCAGCGTAGAGTTGGGACTAGCTGCTCAAGAGACCCAGTACTTC

J gene: TRBJ2-7
clone size: NA
V gene: TRBV19
D gene: TRBD1
CDR3 protein: CASSRRGQGQHEQYF
CDR3 DNA: TGTGCCAGTAGCCGGAGGGGACAGGGGCAGCACGAGCAGTACTTC

J gene: TRBJ2-3
clone size: NA
V gene: TRBV10-3
D gene: TRBD1
CDR3 protein: CAISAGTEATDTQYF
CDR3 DNA: TGTGCCATCAGTGCCGGGACAGAAGCCACAGATACGCAGTATTTT

J gene: TRBJ1-1
clone size: NA
V gene: TRBV5-1
D gene: NA
CDR3 protein: CASSLLGLQNTEAFF
CDR3 DNA: TGCGCCAGCAGCTTGCTGGGGCTTCAGAACACTGAAGCTTTCTTT

J gene: TRBJ1-1
clone size: NA
V gene: TRBV3-1/TRBV3-2
D gene: NA
CDR3 protein: CASSQQTEAFF
CDR3 DNA: TGTGCCAGCAGCCAACAAACTGAAGCTTTCTTT

J gene: TRBJ2-2
clone size: once
V gene: TRBV9
D gene: NA
CDR3 protein: CASSSRDWNTGELFF
CDR3 DNA: TGTGCCAGCAGCTCAAGGGACTGGAACACCGGGGAGCTGTTTTTT

J gene: TRBJ2-7
clone size: few
V gene: TRBV7-2
D gene: TRBD1
CDR3 protein: CASSLFGTGREQYF
CDR3 DNA: TGTGCCAGCAGCTTATTTGGGACAGGGAGGGAGCAGTACTTC